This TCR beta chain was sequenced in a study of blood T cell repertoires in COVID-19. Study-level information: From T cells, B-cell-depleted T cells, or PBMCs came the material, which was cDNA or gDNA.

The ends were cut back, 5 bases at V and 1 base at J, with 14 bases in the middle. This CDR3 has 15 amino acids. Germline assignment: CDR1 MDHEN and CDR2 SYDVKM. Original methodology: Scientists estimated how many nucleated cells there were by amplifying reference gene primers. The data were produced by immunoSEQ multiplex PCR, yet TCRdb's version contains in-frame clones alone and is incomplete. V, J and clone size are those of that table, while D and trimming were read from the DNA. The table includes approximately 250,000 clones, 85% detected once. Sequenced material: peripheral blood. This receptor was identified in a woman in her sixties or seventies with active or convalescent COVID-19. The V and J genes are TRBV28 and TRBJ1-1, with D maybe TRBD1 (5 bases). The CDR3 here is CASSLSWGTNTEAFF. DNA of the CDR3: TGTGCCAGCAGTCTAAGTTGGGGCACGAACACTGAAGCTTTCTTT.